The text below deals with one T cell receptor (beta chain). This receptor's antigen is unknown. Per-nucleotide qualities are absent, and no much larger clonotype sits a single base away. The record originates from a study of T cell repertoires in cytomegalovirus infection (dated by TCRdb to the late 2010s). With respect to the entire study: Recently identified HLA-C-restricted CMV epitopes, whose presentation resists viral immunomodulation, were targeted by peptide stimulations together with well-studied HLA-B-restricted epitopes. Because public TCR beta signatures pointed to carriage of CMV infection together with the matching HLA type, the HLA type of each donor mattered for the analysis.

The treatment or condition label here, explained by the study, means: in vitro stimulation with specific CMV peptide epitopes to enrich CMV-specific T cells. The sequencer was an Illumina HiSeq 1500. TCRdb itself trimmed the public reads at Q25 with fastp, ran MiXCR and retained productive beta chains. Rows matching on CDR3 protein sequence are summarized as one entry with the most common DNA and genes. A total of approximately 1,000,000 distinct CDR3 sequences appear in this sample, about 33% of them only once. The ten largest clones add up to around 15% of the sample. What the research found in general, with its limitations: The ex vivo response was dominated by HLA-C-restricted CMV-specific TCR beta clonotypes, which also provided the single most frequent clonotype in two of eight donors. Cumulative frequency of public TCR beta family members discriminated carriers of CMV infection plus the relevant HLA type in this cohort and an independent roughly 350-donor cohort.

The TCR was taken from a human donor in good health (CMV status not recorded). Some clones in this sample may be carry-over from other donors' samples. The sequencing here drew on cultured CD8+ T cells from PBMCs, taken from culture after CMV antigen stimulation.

Here is the DNA: TGTGCCAGCAGTTTGACAGGTCGGACCTACGAGCAGTACTTC. The resulting protein is CASSLTGRTYEQYF. The rearrangement combines TRBV12-3 or TRBV12-4 with TRBJ2-7, and the D gene may be TRBD1, 6 bases matching. The CDR3 measures 14 amino acids from cysteine to phenylalanine. Only the CDR3 part of the read is kept: 42 bases, read in frame from the first base. Between the V and J ends, shortened by 3 bases and 2 bases respectively, the junction contains 11 bases.